Reported below is one T cell receptor beta chain. These data originate in a study of blood T cell repertoires in COVID-19. Data came from immunoSEQ multiplex PCR; TCRdb stores just in-frame clones and leaves some out. Of 70,000 to 75,000 clones listed, 88% are singletons. The CDR3 runs to 15 residues. With V trimmed by 1 base and J by 2 bases, 2 bases remained unmatched. CDR1 GTSNPN and CDR2 SVGIG come from the germline V gene (reference sequence). The chain uses TRBV30 and TRBJ1-3, with 10 bases fitting TRBD1. The material sequenced was peripheral blood. The TCR comes from a human donor in a cohort sampled during active COVID-19. CDR3 amino acids: CAWSAGQGAGNTIYF. CDR3 bases: TGTGCCTGGAGTGCCGGACAGGGGGCTGGAAACACCATATATTTT. Complete variable domain (other parts from reference TRBV30 and TRBJ1-3): SQTIHQWPATLVQPVGSPLSLECTVEGTSNPNLYWYRQAAGRGLQLLFYSVGIGQISSEVPQNLSASRPQDRQFILSSKKLLLSDSGFYLCAWSAGQGAGNTIYFGEGSWLTVV.